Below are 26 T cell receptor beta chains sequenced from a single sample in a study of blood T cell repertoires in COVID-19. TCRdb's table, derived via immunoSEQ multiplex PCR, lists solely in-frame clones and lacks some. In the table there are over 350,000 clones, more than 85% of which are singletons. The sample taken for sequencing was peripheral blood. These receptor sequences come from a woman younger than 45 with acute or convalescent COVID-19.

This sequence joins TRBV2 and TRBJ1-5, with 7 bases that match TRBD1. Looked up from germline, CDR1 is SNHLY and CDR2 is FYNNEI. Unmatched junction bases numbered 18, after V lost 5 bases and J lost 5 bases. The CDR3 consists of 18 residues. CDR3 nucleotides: TGTGCCAGCAGTCCGAACCCACAGGGGTCTGGGTTACATCAGCCCCAGCATTTT. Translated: CASSPNPQGSGLHQPQHF.

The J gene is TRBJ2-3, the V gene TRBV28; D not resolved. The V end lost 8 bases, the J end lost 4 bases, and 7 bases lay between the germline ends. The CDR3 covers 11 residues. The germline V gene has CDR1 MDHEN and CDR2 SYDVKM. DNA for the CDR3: TGTGCCAGCTATGTCCCAGATACGCAGTATTTT. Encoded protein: CASYVPDTQYF.

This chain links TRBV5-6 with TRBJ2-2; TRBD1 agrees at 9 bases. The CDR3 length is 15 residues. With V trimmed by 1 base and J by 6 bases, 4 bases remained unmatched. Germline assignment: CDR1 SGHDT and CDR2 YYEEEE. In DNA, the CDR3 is TGTGCCAGCAGCTTGCAGGGACAGGGTGCCGGGGAGCTGTTTTTT. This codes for CASSLQGQGAGELFF.

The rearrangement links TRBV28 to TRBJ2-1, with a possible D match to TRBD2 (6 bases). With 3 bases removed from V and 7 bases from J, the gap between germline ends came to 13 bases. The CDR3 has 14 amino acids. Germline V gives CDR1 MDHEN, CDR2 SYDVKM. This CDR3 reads CASSFGDLKNEQFF. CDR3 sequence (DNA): TGTGCCAGCAGTTTTGGGGACTTAAAAAATGAGCAGTTCTTC.

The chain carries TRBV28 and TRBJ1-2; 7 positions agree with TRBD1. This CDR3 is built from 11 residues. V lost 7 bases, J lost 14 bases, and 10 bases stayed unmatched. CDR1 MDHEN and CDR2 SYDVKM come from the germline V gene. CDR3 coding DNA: TGTGCCAGCAATATCAGGGGGTCACAAACCTTC. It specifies CASNIRGSQTF.

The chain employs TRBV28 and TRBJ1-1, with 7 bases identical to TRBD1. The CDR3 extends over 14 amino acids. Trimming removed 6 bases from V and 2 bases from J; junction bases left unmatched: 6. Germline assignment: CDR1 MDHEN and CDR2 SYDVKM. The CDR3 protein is CASSVGGGNTEAFF. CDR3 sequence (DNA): TGTGCCAGCAGCGTAGGAGGGGGCAACACTGAAGCTTTCTTT.

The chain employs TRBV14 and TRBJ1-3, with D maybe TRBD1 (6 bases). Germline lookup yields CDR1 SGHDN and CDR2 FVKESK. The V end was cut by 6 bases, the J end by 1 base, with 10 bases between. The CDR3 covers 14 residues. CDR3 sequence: CASRLQGSGNTIYF. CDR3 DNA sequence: TGTGCCAGCAGATTACAGGGATCTGGAAACACCATATATTTT.

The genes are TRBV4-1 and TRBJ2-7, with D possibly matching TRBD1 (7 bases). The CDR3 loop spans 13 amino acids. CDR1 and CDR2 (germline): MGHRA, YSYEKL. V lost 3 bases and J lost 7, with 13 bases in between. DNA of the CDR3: TGCGCCAGCAGCCACCCGACAGGGACTGAGCAGTACTTC. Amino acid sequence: CASSHPTGTEQYF.

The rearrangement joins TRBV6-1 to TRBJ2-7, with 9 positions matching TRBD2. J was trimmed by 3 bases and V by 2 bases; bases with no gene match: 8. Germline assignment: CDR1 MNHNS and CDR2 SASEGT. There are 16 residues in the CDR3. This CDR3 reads CASSEPGGGGRYEQYF. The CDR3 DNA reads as TGTGCCAGCAGTGAACCTGGCGGGGGGGGCCGCTACGAGCAGTACTTC.

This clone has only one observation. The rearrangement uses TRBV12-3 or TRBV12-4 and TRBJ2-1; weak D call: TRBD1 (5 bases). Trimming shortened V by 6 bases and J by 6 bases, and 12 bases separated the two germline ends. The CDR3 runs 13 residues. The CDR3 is CASRNRQINEQFF. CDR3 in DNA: TGTGCCAGCAGGAACAGGCAAATCAATGAGCAGTTCTTC.

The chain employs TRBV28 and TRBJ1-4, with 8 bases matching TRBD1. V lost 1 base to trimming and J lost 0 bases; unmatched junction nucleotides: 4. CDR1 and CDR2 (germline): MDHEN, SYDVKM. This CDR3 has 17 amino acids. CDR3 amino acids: CASSLSGQGTTNEKLFF. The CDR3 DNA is TGTGCCAGCAGTTTATCCGGACAGGGCACAACTAATGAAAAACTGTTTTTT.

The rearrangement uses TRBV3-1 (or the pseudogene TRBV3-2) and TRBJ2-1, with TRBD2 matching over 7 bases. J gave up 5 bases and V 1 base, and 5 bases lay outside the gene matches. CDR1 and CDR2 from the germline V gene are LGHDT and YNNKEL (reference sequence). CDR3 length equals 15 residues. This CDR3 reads CASSQGGGNNNEQFF. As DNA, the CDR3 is TGTGCCAGCAGCCAAGGGGGGGGTAACAACAATGAGCAGTTCTTC.

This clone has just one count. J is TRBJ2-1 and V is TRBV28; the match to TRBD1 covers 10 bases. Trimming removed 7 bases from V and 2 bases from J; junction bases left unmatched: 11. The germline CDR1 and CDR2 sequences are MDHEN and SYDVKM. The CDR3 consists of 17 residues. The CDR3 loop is CASKFIQGQGPYNEQFF. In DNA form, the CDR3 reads TGTGCCAGCAAGTTCATACAGGGACAGGGGCCCTACAATGAGCAGTTCTTC.

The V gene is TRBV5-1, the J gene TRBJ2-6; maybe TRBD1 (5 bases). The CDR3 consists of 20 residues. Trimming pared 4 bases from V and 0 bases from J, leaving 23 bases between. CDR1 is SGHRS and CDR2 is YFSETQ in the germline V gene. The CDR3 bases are TGCGCCAGCAGCCCAACTTCCCCGTGGACAACGACCTCTGGGGCCAACGTCCTGACTTTC. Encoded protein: CASSPTSPWTTTSGANVLTF.

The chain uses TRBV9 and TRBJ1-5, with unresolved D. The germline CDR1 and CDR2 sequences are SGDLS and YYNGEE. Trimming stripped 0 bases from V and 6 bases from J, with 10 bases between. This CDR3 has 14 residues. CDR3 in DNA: TGTGCCAGCAGCGTAGCACAGAGCTTTCAGCCCCAGCATTTT. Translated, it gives CASSVAQSFQPQHF. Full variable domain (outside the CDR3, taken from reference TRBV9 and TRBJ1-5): DSGVTQTPKHLITATGQRVTLRCSPRSGDLSVYWYQQSLDQGLQFLIQYYNGEERAKGNILERFSAQQFPDLHSELNLSSLELGDSALYFCASSVAQSFQPQHFGDGTRLSIL.

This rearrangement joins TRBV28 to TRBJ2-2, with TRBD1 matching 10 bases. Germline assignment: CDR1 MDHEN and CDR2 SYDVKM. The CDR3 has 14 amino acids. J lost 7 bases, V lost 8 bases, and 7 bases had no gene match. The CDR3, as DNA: TGTGCCAGCGGCCGGGACAGGGGTGTCGGGGAGCTGTTTTTT. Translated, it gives CASGRDRGVGELFF.

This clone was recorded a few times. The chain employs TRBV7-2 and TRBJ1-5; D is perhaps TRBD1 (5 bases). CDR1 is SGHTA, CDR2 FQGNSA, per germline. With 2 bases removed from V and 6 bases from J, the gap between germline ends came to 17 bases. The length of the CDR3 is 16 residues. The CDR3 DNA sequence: TGTGCCAGCAGCTTATCATCGGGGGGAGGTCCTCAGCCCCAGCATTTT. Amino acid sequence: CASSLSSGGGPQPQHF. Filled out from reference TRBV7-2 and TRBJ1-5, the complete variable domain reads GAGVSQSPSNKVTEKGKDVELRCDPISGHTALYWYRQSLGQGLEFLIYFQGNSAPDKSGLPSDRFSAERTGGSVSTLTIQRTQQEDSAVYLCASSLSSGGGPQPQHFGDGTRLSIL.

The CDR3 loop reads CSANEGLEHEQFF. The CDR3, as DNA: TGCAGTGCTAATGAGGGACTTGAGCATGAGCAGTTCTTC. The rearrangement links TRBV20-1 to TRBJ2-1; possible D gene TRBD2, 6 bases. Trimming shortened V by 4 bases and J by 8 bases, and 15 bases separated the two germline ends. Germline V gene sequence: CDR1 DFQATT, CDR2 SNEGSKA (reference sequence). The CDR3 covers 13 residues.

In nucleotides, the CDR3 is TGTGCCAGCAGCTTCGGGTATTCGTGGGAGACCCAGTACTTC. This gives the protein CASSFGYSWETQYF. The chain carries TRBV7-9 and TRBJ2-5; D remains ambiguous. CDR1 is SEHNR, CDR2 FQNEAQ, per germline (reference sequence). CDR3 length equals 14 residues. With 3 bases removed from V and 5 bases from J, the gap between germline ends came to 13 bases.

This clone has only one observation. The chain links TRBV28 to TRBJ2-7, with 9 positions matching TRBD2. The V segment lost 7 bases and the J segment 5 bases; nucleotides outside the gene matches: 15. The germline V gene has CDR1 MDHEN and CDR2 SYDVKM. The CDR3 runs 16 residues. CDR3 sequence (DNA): TGTGCCAGCATAAGCCCCCGGGGGCGGGGGGGCGACGAGCAGTACTTC. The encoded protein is CASISPRGRGGDEQYF.

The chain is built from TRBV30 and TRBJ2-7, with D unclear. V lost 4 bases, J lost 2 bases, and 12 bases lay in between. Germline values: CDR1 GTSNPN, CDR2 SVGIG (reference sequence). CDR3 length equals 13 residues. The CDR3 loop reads CAWNGPVPYEQYF. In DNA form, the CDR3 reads TGTGCCTGGAACGGTCCGGTCCCCTACGAGCAGTACTTC.

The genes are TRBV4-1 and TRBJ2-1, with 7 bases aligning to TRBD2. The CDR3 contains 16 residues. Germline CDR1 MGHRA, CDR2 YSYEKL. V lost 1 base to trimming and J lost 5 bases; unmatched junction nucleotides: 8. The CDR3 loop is CASSQGREVWDNEQFF. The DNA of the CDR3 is TGCGCCAGCAGCCAAGGCCGGGAGGTATGGGACAATGAGCAGTTCTTC.

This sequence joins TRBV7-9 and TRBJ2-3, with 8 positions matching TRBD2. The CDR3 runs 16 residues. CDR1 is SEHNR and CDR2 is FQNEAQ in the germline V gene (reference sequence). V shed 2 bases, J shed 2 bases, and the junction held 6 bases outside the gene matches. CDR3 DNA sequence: TGTGCCAGCAGCTTAAAATCGGGGGGGCCCACAGATACGCAGTATTTT. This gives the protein CASSLKSGGPTDTQYF.

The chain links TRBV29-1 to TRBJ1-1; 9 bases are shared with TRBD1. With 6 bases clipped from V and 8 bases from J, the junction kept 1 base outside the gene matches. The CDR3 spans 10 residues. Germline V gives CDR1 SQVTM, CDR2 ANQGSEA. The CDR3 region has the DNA TGCAGCGTAGGGACAGGGGAAGCTTTCTTT. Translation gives CSVGTGEAFF. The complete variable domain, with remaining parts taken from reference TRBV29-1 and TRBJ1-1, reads SAVISQKPSRDICQRGTSLTIQCQVDSQVTMMFWYRQQPGQSLTLIATANQGSEATYESGFVIDKFPISRPNLTFSTLTVSNMSPEDSSIYLCSVGTGEAFFGQGTRLTVV.

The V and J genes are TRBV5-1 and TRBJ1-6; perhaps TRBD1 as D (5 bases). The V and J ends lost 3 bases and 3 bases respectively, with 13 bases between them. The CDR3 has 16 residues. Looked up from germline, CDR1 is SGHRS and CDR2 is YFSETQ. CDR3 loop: CASSYRTPFYNSPLHF. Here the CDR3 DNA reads TGCGCCAGCAGCTACAGGACCCCATTCTATAATTCACCCCTCCACTTT.

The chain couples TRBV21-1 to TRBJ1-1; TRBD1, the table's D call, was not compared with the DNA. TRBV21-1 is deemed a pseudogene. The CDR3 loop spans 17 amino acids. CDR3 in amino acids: CASSKGLRDRVLPEAFF. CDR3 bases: TGTGCCAGCAGCAAAGGTCTCCGGGACAGGGTGCTTCCTGAAGCTTTCTTT.